Below, 31 T cell receptor beta chains from the same sample are listed, as sequenced in a study of T cell repertoires in cytomegalovirus infection. These receptors lack a known antigen. TCRdb independently ran MiXCR on the reads; one entry per CDR3 protein. This sample carries approximately 910,000 distinct CDR3 sequences, around 32% of them seen once, and the ten largest clones take around 15%. The source material was cultured CD8+ T cells from PBMCs, sampled from culture after CMV antigen stimulation. The source is a human donor in good health (CMV status not recorded). Some clones in this sample may be carry-over from other donors' samples.

This clonotype has ten or more counts. This chain joins TRBV7-6 and TRBJ2-7, with TRBD1 matching over 7 bases. The V segment lost 5 bases and the J segment 0 bases; nucleotides outside the gene matches: 7. The CDR3 length is 15 residues. The V gene's germline CDR1 is SGHVS and CDR2 FNYEAQ. CDR3: CASSLSWDSSYEQYF. The CDR3 coding sequence is TGTGCCAGCAGCCTCAGTTGGGACAGCTCCTACGAGCAGTACTTC.

The V and J genes are TRBV12-3 or TRBV12-4 and TRBJ1-2; D gene unclear. The length of the CDR3 is 12 residues. The V and J ends lost 8 bases and 7 bases respectively, with 14 bases between them. The CDR3 reads CASLRAKFGYTF. CDR3 DNA sequence: TGTGCCAGCTTGAGGGCCAAGTTTGGCTACACCTTC.

The gene calls are TRBV4-2 and TRBJ1-1; D is undetermined. Trimming stripped 1 base from V and 1 base from J, with 7 bases between. Germline CDR1 LGHNA, CDR2 YNFKEQ. The CDR3 is 14 amino acids. CDR3 coding DNA: TGTGCCAGCAGCCAAGCGGCCAGGAACACTGAAGCTTTCTTT. This codes for CASSQAARNTEAFF.

The chain couples TRBV6-8 to TRBJ1-2, with 9 bases identical to TRBD1. The CDR3 has 14 residues. Germline assignment: CDR1 MNHGY and CDR2 SAAAGT. J was trimmed by 10 bases and V by 4 bases; bases with no gene match: 10. In DNA, the CDR3 is TGTGCCAGCAGTTTCACCGGGACAGGGCAGGTCTACACCTTC. Encoded protein: CASSFTGTGQVYTF.

This clonotype was seen a few times. The V and J genes are TRBV7-3 and TRBJ1-1; D unresolved. The V gene lost 8 bases and the J gene lost 0 bases, with 10 bases spanning the gap. The CDR3 extends over 13 amino acids. Per the germline V gene, CDR1 is SGHTA and CDR2 is FQGTGA. Here the CDR3 DNA reads TGTGCCAGCTGGGAACAGATGAACACTGAAGCTTTCTTT. Translated: CASWEQMNTEAFF. Full variable domain (missing parts from reference TRBV7-3 and TRBJ1-1): GAGVSQTPSNKVTEKGKYVELRCDPISGHTALYWYRQSLGQGPEFLIYFQGTGAADDSGLPNDRFFAVRPEGSVSTLKIQRTERGDSAVYLCASWEQMNTEAFFGQGTRLTVV.

The gene calls are TRBV3-1 and TRBJ2-1; no reliable D call. Germline values: CDR1 LGHDT, CDR2 YNNKEL (reference sequence). V lost 0 bases and J 7 bases, leaving 10 bases between the germline ends. There are 14 residues in the CDR3. CDR3 protein: CASSQELSGNEQFF. DNA for the CDR3: TGTGCCAGCAGCCAAGAGCTTTCTGGTAATGAGCAGTTCTTC.

For the CDR3, the DNA is TGCGCCAGCAGTGAGTCGAGGACAGGAAACACAGATACGCAGTATTTT. Translating gives CASSESRTGNTDTQYF. The rearrangement joins TRBV10-2 to TRBJ2-3; 7 nucleotides line up with TRBD1. Losses at the gene ends were 0 bases for V and 2 bases for J; bases not matched to a gene: 5. The germline V gene encodes CDR1 WSHSY and CDR2 SAAADI. The CDR3 contains 16 residues.

This clonotype was counted only a few times. The V and J genes are TRBV6-5 and TRBJ2-5; the match to TRBD1 covers 7 bases. The germline V gene encodes CDR1 MNHEY and CDR2 SVGAGI. The CDR3 is 14 residues long. After removal of 7 bases from V and 2 bases from J, the junction contained 7 bases not matched to a gene. CDR3 protein: CASKTHRGQETQYF. DNA of the CDR3: TGTGCCAGCAAGACACACAGGGGTCAAGAGACCCAGTACTTC.

J is TRBJ1-5 and V is TRBV13, with D maybe TRBD1 (6 bases). Germline values: CDR1 PRHDT, CDR2 FYEKMQ (reference sequence). CDR3 length equals 14 residues. V was cut by 4 bases and J by 3 bases, with 10 bases left in between. This chain's CDR3 is CASSSGQNNQPQHF. Here the CDR3 DNA reads TGTGCCAGCAGCTCCGGACAGAACAATCAGCCCCAGCATTTT.

This chain links TRBV7-9 with TRBJ2-1; TRBD2 matches at 8 bases. This CDR3 has 14 amino acids. Looked up from germline, CDR1 is SEHNR and CDR2 is FQNEAQ (reference sequence). The J segment lost 8 bases and the V segment lost 4 bases, leaving 7 bases of the junction unmatched. The CDR3 loop is CASSSLTSAYEQFF. CDR3 DNA: TGTGCCAGCAGCTCACTGACTAGCGCCTATGAGCAGTTCTTC. Full variable domain (outside the CDR3, taken from reference TRBV7-9 and TRBJ2-1): DTGVSQNPRHKITKRGQNVTFRCDPISEHNRLYWYRQTLGQGPEFLTYFQNEAQLEKSRLLSDRFSAERPKGSFSTLEIQRTEQGDSAMYLCASSSLTSAYEQFFGPGTRLTVL.

V is TRBV12-3 or TRBV12-4 and J is TRBJ2-7, with 10 bases that match TRBD1. V was pared by 5 bases and J by 2 bases, with 6 bases of the junction left unmatched. This CDR3 has 15 residues. The CDR3 protein is CASSGGTGEPYEQYF. As DNA, the CDR3 is TGTGCCAGCAGTGGCGGGACAGGGGAACCCTACGAGCAGTACTTC.

This clonotype was recorded many times. This sequence joins TRBV7-8 and TRBJ1-1, with D uncertain. This CDR3 contains 13 residues. Germline V gives CDR1 SGHVS, CDR2 FQNEAQ. The germline V and J ends were trimmed by 2 bases and 5 bases, with 9 bases remaining between them. This CDR3 is CASSLSLVTEAFF. The CDR3, as DNA: TGTGCCAGCAGCTTAAGCCTGGTGACTGAAGCTTTCTTT.

The gene calls are TRBV19 and TRBJ1-6; no clear D. Trimming removed 8 bases at V and 6 bases at J, with 17 bases between. There are 15 residues in the CDR3. Germline values: CDR1 LNHDA, CDR2 SQIVND (reference sequence). The CDR3 is CASRPGPWGNSPLHF. Here the CDR3 DNA reads TGTGCCAGTCGACCCGGACCGTGGGGTAATTCACCCCTCCACTTT. The complete variable domain, with remaining parts taken from reference TRBV19 and TRBJ1-6, reads DGGITQSPKYLFRKEGQNVTLSCEQNLNHDAMYWYRQDPGQGLRLIYYSQIVNDFQKGDIAEGYSVSREKKESFPLTVTSAQKNPTAFYLCASRPGPWGNSPLHFGNGTRLTVT.

The sample holds a few counts of this clonotype. The chain joins TRBV5-1 to TRBJ2-5, with 8 positions matching TRBD2. The CDR3 covers 17 residues. Per the germline V gene, CDR1 is SGHRS and CDR2 is YFSETQ. J was trimmed by 2 bases and V by 4 bases; bases with no gene match: 13. CDR3: CASSELGTRTLQETQYF. In DNA, the CDR3 is TGCGCCAGCAGCGAACTCGGGACTAGGACTCTACAAGAGACCCAGTACTTC.

The chain combines TRBV12-3 or TRBV12-4 with TRBJ1-3; no definite D call. The CDR3 has 11 amino acids. Between the trimmed V and J ends, which lost 11 bases and 4 bases, there was a span of 9 bases. The DNA for the CDR3 is TGTGCCGGACTCGGGGGAAACACCATATATTTT. Amino acids: CAGLGGNTIYF.

This clonotype has just a few counts. The gene calls are TRBV6-1 and TRBJ2-3; 10 bases fit TRBD1. This CDR3 contains 17 residues. Looked up from germline, CDR1 is MNHNS and CDR2 is SASEGT. V was clipped by 3 bases and J by 4 bases; unmatched bases: 10. This CDR3 is CASSDFYDRGLADTQYF. The CDR3, as DNA: TGTGCCAGCAGTGATTTTTACGACAGGGGGCTAGCAGATACGCAGTATTTT.

This clonotype was found a few times. V is TRBV12-3 or TRBV12-4 and J is TRBJ1-4, with TRBD1 identical over 12 bases. The V segment lost 7 bases and the J segment 14 bases; nucleotides outside the gene matches: 11. CDR3 length equals 14 residues. CDR3 sequence (DNA): TGTGCCAGCAACTATGGGGGGACAGGGGGCGTCCTGTTTTTT. Amino acids: CASNYGGTGGVLFF.

The chain has TRBV10-3 and TRBJ1-2; 7 bases line up with TRBD1. Germline V CDR1 and CDR2: ENHRY, SYGVKD. Losses at the gene ends were 0 bases for V and 1 base for J; bases not matched to a gene: 5. This CDR3 spans 16 amino acids. CDR3 nucleotide sequence: TGTGCCATCAGTGAGTCGGGGACAGAGTTTAACTATGGCTACACCTTC. Translating it yields CAISESGTEFNYGYTF.

This clonotype has a handful of counts. The chain links TRBV6-1 to TRBJ1-2; 11 nucleotides line up with TRBD1. Germline CDR1 is MNHNS and CDR2 is SASEGT. V lost 2 bases, J lost 2 bases, and 1 base stayed unmatched. This CDR3 has 15 residues. The CDR3 reads CASSEWTGGNYGYTF. CDR3 nucleotide sequence: TGTGCCAGCAGTGAATGGACAGGGGGCAACTATGGCTACACCTTC.

The sample holds a few counts of this clonotype. CDR3 sequence: CASSDADMDSPLHF. For the CDR3, the DNA is TGTGCCAGCAGTGATGCGGACATGGACTCACCCCTCCACTTT. The chain couples TRBV25-1 to TRBJ1-6; TRBD1 might be the D (5 bases). The CDR3 length is 14 residues. V shed 3 bases and J shed 10 bases, with 13 bases lying between them. CDR1 MGHDK and CDR2 SYGVNS come from the germline V gene.

This clonotype has at least ten counts. The rearrangement joins TRBV7-2 to TRBJ2-7; D may be TRBD1 (6 bases). The germline CDR1 and CDR2 sequences are SGHTA and FQGNSA. Trimming took 5 bases from V and 2 from J, leaving 13 bases between them. The CDR3 is made up of 14 amino acids. The CDR3 reads CASSPYRETYEQYF. As DNA, the CDR3 is TGTGCCAGCAGCCCCTACAGGGAGACCTACGAGCAGTACTTC. Full variable domain (rest looked up from reference TRBV7-2 and TRBJ2-7): GAGVSQSPSNKVTEKGKDVELRCDPISGHTALYWYRQSLGQGLEFLIYFQGNSAPDKSGLPSDRFSAERTGGSVSTLTIQRTQQEDSAVYLCASSPYRETYEQYFGPGTRLTVT.

The chain carries TRBV13 and TRBJ2-1, with D possibly matching TRBD2 (7 bases). The V end lost 2 bases, the J end lost 7 bases, and 15 bases lay between the germline ends. The V gene's germline CDR1 is PRHDT and CDR2 FYEKMQ (reference sequence). The CDR3 consists of 15 residues. The CDR3 is CASSLTGGPRNEQFF. CDR3 DNA sequence: TGTGCCAGCAGCTTAACGGGGGGCCCCAGAAATGAGCAGTTCTTC. The complete variable domain, with remaining parts taken from reference TRBV13 and TRBJ2-1, reads AAGVIQSPRHLIKEKRETATLKCYPIPRHDTVYWYQQGPGQDPQFLISFYEKMQSDKGSIPDRFSAQQFSDYHSELNMSSLELGDSALYFCASSLTGGPRNEQFFGPGTRLTVL.

This clonotype was seen at least ten times. The V and J genes are TRBV27 and TRBJ2-7; 9 bases fit TRBD1. Trimming took 4 bases from V and 2 from J; bases not matched to a gene: 3. The CDR3 is made up of 14 amino acids. In germline, CDR1 is MNHEY, CDR2 SMNVEV (reference sequence). The CDR3 bases are TGTGCCAGCAGTTCGACAGGGGGAACCTACGAGCAGTACTTC. It encodes CASSSTGGTYEQYF.

The chain is built from TRBV15 and TRBJ2-3; 9 nucleotides line up with TRBD1. J gave up 3 bases and V 1 base, and 5 bases lay outside the gene matches. The germline V gene encodes CDR1 LNHNV and CDR2 YYDKDF (reference sequence). This CDR3 region has 16 residues. This CDR3 is CATSRGDRVGTDTQYF. The CDR3 DNA follows: TGTGCCACCAGCAGAGGGGACAGGGTGGGTACAGATACGCAGTATTTT.

This clonotype was detected many times. The chain joins TRBV7-6 to TRBJ2-1, with 7 bases that match TRBD2. This CDR3 region has 15 residues. Germline V gives CDR1 SGHVS, CDR2 FNYEAQ. The ends lost 6 bases at V and 8 bases at J; junction bases unmatched: 13. CDR3 loop: CASSLTTGGMDEQFF. CDR3 DNA: TGTGCCAGCAGTTTGACTACGGGGGGAATGGATGAGCAGTTCTTC. Drawing the rest from reference TRBV7-6 and TRBJ2-1, the complete variable domain is GAGVSQSPRYKVTKRGQDVALRCDPISGHVSLYWYRQALGQGPEFLTYFNYEAQQDKSGLPNDRFSAERPEGSISTLTIQRTEQRDSAMYRCASSLTTGGMDEQFFGPGTRLTVL.

The chain is built from TRBV5-1 and TRBJ1-1; TRBD1 matches at 9 bases. Per germline, CDR1 SGHRS and CDR2 YFSETQ. J lost 7 bases, V lost 2 bases, and 3 bases had no gene match. CDR3 length: 13 residues. CDR3 coding DNA: TGCGCCAGCAGCTTAGGGACAGGGCGTGAAGCTTTCTTT. Amino acids: CASSLGTGREAFF.

The rearrangement uses TRBV6-1 and TRBJ2-3; D remains ambiguous. Germline CDR1 reads MNHNS; CDR2 reads SASEGT. V lost 10 bases and J lost 6, with 11 bases in between. The CDR3 length is 11 residues. CDR3 sequence (DNA): TGTGCCACCGTGACCGCGGATACGCAGTATTTT. Protein product: CATVTADTQYF.

In this sample, this clonotype turned up many times. The V gene is TRBV19, the J gene TRBJ1-1; D unresolved. Trimming removed 6 bases from V and 0 bases from J, with 11 bases in between. Germline lookup yields CDR1 LNHDA and CDR2 SQIVND (reference sequence). The CDR3 is 14 residues long. The DNA for the CDR3 is TGTGCCAGTAGACCTCCTGCCTTGAACACTGAAGCTTTCTTT. It codes for CASRPPALNTEAFF. The full variable domain, its missing parts supplied by reference TRBV19 and TRBJ1-1, is DGGITQSPKYLFRKEGQNVTLSCEQNLNHDAMYWYRQDPGQGLRLIYYSQIVNDFQKGDIAEGYSVSREKKESFPLTVTSAQKNPTAFYLCASRPPALNTEAFFGQGTRLTVV.

This clonotype was observed a few times. V and J are TRBV29-1 and TRBJ2-1, with D possibly called TRBD1 or TRBD2 (5 bases each). Germline CDR1 SQVTM, CDR2 ANQGSEA. The CDR3 extends over 12 amino acids. The CDR3 spells CSPRGEGGEQFF. The CDR3 nucleotides are TGCAGTCCGAGGGGCGAGGGTGGTGAGCAGTTCTTC.

In its sample, this clonotype was seen many times. The genes are TRBV7-9 and TRBJ1-1; D perhaps matches TRBD1 (5 bases). This CDR3 comprises 15 residues. Germline lookup yields CDR1 SEHNR and CDR2 FQNEAQ (reference sequence). V gave up 5 bases and J gave up 5 bases, with 18 bases separating them. The CDR3 DNA reads as TGTGCCAGCAGCCCCGGGTGGGGGAGTGAGACTGAAGCTTTCTTT. It encodes CASSPGWGSETEAFF.

Remarks on this clonotype: A read error is possible here, since a much larger clone lies one base away. The V gene is TRBV7-8, the J gene TRBJ2-7, with TRBD1 matching over 8 bases. This CDR3 comprises 15 residues. Germline V gene lookup returns CDR1 SGHVS and CDR2 FQNEAQ. With V trimmed by 5 bases and J by 1 base, 7 bases remained unmatched. DNA for the CDR3: TGTGCCAGCAGCCGCAGACAGGGGACATCCTACGAGCAGTACTTC. This sequence encodes CASSRRQGTSYEQYF.